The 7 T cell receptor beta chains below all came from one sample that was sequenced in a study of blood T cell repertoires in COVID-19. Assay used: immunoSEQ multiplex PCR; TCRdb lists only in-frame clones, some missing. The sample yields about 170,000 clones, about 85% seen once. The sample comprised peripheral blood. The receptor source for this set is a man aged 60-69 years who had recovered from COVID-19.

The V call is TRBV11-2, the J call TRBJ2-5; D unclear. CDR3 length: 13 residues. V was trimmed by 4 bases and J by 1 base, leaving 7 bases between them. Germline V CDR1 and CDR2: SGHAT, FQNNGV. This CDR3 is CASSSQLQETQYF. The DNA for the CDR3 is TGTGCCAGCAGCTCCCAACTCCAAGAGACCCAGTACTTC.

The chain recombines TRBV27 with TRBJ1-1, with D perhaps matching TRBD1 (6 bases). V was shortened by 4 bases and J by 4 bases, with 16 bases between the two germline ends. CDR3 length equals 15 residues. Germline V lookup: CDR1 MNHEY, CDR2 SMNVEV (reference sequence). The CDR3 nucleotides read TGTGCCAGCAGTTCTCTACAGGGCTCGGGCACTGAAGCTTTCTTT. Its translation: CASSSLQGSGTEAFF.

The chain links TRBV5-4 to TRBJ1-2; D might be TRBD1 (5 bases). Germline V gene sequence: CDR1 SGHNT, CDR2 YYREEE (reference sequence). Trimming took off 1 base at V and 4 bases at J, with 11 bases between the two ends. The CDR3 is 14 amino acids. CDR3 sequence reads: CASSLPETAYGYTF. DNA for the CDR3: TGTGCCAGCAGCTTGCCGGAGACAGCCTATGGCTACACCTTC.

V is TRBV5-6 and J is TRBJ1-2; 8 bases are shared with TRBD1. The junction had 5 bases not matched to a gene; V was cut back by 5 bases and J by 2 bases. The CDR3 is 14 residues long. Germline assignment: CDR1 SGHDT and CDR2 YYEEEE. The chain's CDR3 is CASRMTGDNYGYTF. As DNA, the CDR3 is TGTGCCAGCAGGATGACAGGGGACAACTATGGCTACACCTTC.

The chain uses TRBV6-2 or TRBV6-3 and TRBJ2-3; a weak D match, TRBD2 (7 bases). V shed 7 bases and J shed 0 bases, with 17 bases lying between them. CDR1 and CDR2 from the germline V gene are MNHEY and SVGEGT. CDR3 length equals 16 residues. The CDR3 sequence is CASNPRGGKSTDTQYF. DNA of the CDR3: TGTGCCAGCAACCCTAGGGGGGGCAAGAGCACAGATACGCAGTATTTT.

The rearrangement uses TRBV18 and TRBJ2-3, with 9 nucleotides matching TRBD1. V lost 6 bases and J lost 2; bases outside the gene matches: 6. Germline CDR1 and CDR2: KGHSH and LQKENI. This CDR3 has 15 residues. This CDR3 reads CASSLGQGSTDTQYF. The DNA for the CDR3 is TGTGCCAGCTCTCTTGGACAGGGGTCCACAGATACGCAGTATTTT.

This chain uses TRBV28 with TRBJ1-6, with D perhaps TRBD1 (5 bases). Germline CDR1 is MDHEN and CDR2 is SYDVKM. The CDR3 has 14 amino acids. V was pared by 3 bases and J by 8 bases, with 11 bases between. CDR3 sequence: CASSFRRGDSPLHF. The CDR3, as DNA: TGTGCCAGCAGTTTTAGGCGGGGCGATTCACCCCTCCACTTT.